The source of this T cell receptor beta chain is a study of technical replicates of blood from several donors. Method: immunoSEQ multiplex PCR; TCRdb's copy keeps in-frame clones and lacks some. The data hold 75,000 to 100,000 clones, with about 95% observed a single time. Looked up from germline, CDR1 is ENHRY and CDR2 is SYGVKD. Trimming took 0 bases from V and 6 from J, leaving 14 bases between them. CDR3 size: 15 residues. J is TRBJ1-2 and V is TRBV10-3; D may be TRBD1 (5 bases). The receptor was derived from a human donor in good health. Sequencing was performed on T cells isolated from PBMCs. CDR3 nucleotides: TGTGCCATCAGTGAGTCGCAGCAGGGAAGCGATGGCTACACCTTC. Protein product: CAISESQQGSDGYTF.